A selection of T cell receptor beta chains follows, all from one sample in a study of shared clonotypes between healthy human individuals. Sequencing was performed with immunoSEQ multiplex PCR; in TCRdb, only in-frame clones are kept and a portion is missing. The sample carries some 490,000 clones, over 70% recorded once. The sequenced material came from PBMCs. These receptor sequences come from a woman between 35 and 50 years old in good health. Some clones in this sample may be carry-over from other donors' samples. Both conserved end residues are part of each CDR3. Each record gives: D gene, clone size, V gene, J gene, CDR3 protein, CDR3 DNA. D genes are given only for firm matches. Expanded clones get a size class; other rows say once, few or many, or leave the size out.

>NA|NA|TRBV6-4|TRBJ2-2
CASSDSTTNTGELFF
TGTGCCAGCAGTGACTCGACGACAAACACCGGGGAGCTGTTTTTT
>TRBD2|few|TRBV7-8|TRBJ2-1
CASSIRLAGGGVRGDEQFF
TGTGCCAGCAGCATTAGACTAGCGGGAGGTGGGGTTCGAGGGGATGAGCAGTTCTTC
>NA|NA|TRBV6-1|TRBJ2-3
CASSVARAGTDTQYF
TGTGCCAGCAGTGTGGCCAGGGCGGGCACAGATACGCAGTATTTT
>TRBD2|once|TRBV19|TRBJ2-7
CASTAETSGRDEQYF
TGTGCCAGTACCGCCGAGACTAGCGGGAGGGACGAGCAGTACTTC
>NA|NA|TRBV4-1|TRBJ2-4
CASSPGIPFGKNIQYF
TGCGCCAGCAGCCCCGGGATACCCTTTGGCAAAAACATTCAGTACTTC
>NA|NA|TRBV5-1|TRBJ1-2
CASSPIPTGSPYGYTF
TGCGCCAGCAGCCCGATCCCGACAGGCTCCCCCTATGGCTACACCTTC
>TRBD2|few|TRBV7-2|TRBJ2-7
CASSLSHPTSGAAKYF
TGTGCCAGCAGCTTATCCCACCCGACTAGCGGGGCAGCGAAGTACTTC
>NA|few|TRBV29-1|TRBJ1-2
CSVEVLGLHGYTF
TGCAGCGTTGAAGTGCTTGGCCTACATGGCTACACCTTC
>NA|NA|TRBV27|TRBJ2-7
CASSLRAKAAPYEQYF
TGTGCCAGCAGTTTAAGGGCCAAGGCAGCGCCCTACGAGCAGTACTTC
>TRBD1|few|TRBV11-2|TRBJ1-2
CASSSPGQGAKSNYGYTF
TGTGCCAGCAGCTCTCCGGGACAGGGGGCAAAAAGTAACTATGGCTACACCTTC
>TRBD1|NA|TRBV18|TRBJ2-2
CASSPRTGGSNTGELFF
TGTGCCAGCTCACCCAGGACAGGGGGCTCCAACACCGGGGAGCTGTTTTTT
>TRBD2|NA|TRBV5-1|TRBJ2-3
CASSPTSTTDTQYF
TGCGCCAGCAGCCCGACTAGCACCACAGATACGCAGTATTTT
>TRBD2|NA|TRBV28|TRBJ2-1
CASSLAGLAAPQFF
TGTGCCAGCAGTTTGGCTGGACTAGCGGCCCCTCAGTTCTTC
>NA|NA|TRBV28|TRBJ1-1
CASSPPGHRVAEAFF
TGTGCCAGCAGTCCGCCGGGACATCGAGTCGCTGAAGCTTTCTTT
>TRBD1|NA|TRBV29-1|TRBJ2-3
CSVEKVTGRNTQYF
TGCAGCGTTGAGAAGGTGACAGGGAGAAATACGCAGTATTTT
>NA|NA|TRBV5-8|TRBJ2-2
CASSSRGTFTTGELFF
TGTGCCAGCAGCTCCCGGGGGACATTCACAACCGGGGAGCTGTTTTTT
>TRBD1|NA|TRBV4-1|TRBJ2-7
CASSLRGQGSYEQYF
TGCGCCAGCAGCCTAAGGGGACAGGGTTCCTACGAGCAGTACTTC
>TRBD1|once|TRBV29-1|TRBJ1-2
CSVSVTGGPYGYTF
TGCAGCGTTTCGGTAACAGGGGGCCCCTATGGCTACACCTTC
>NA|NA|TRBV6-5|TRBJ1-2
CASSAGQDYGYTF
TGTGCCAGCAGCGCGGGACAAGACTATGGCTACACCTTC
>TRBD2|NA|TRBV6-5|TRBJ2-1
CASSYGRGDEQFF
TGTGCCAGCAGTTACGGTCGGGGGGATGAGCAGTTCTTC